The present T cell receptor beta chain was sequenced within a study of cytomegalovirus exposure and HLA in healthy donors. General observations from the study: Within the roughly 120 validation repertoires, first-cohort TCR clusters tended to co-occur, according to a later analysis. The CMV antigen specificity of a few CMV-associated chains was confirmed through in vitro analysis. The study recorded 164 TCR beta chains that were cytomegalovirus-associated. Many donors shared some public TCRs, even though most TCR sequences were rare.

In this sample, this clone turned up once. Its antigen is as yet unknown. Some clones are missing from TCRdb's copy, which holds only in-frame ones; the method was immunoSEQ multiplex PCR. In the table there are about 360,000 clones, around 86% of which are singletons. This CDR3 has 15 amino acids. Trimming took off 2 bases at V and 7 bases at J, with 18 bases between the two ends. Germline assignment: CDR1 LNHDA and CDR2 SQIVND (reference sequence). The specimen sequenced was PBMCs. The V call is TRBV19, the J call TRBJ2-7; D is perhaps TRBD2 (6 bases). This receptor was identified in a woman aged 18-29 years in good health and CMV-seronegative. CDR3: CASSILTGARGEQYF. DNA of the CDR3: TGTGCCAGTAGTATACTCACCGGCGCTCGGGGGGAGCAGTACTTC. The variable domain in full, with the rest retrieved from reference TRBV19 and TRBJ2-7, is DGGITQSPKYLFRKEGQNVTLSCEQNLNHDAMYWYRQDPGQGLRLIYYSQIVNDFQKGDIAEGYSVSREKKESFPLTVTSAQKNPTAFYLCASSILTGARGEQYFGPGTRLTVT.